These 25 T cell receptor beta chains were all obtained from the same sample, sequenced in a study of blood T cells in healthy people across ages. Alongside a J-beta primer mix, a sample-barcoded 5' primer served in a second PCR lasting about 7 to 11 cycles. MiXCR, applied by TCRdb to the 5' RACE reads, yields one record per CDR3 protein. The data hold approximately 850,000 distinct CDR3 sequences, with more than 40% observed a single time. Specimen: blood. The receptors derive from a man aged 55 to 70 in good health.

The genes are TRBV18 and TRBJ1-1, with TRBD1 identical over 8 bases. CDR3 length: 14 amino acids. The germline gives CDR1 KGHSH, CDR2 LQKENI. V lost 5 bases to trimming and J lost 4 bases; unmatched junction nucleotides: 6. This CDR3 reads CASSYDRGSTEAFF. The CDR3 bases are TGTGCCAGCTCATACGACAGGGGATCCACTGAAGCTTTCTTT.

The rearrangement links TRBV12-3 or TRBV12-4 to TRBJ2-3; 7 bases line up with TRBD2. V was pared by 3 bases and J by 1 base, with 1 base of the junction left unmatched. This CDR3 is built from 14 residues. CDR3 protein: CASSFREGTDTQYF. The CDR3 DNA reads TGTGCCAGCAGTTTCCGGGAGGGCACAGATACGCAGTATTTT.

This clonotype was picked up a small number of times. Here the CDR3 DNA reads TGTGCCAGCAGTCCTGCCCTGGCTAGCACTGAAGCTTTCTTT. Amino acids: CASSPALASTEAFF. V gene TRBV6-5 combines with J gene TRBJ1-1; no reliable D call. This CDR3 has 14 residues. Germline loops: CDR1 MNHEY, CDR2 SVGAGI. The germline V and J ends were trimmed by 5 bases and 4 bases, with 14 bases remaining between them.

This clonotype was seen more than once but under ten times. V and J are TRBV24-1 and TRBJ2-1, with TRBD2 identical over 10 bases. Germline loops: CDR1 KGHDR, CDR2 SFDVKD. The CDR3 length is 15 residues. J lost 8 bases, V lost 2 bases, and 5 bases had no gene match. The CDR3: CATSDWASGGDEQFF. The CDR3 bases are TGTGCCACCAGTGATTGGGCTAGCGGGGGCGATGAGCAGTTCTTC.

This clonotype was detected only once. V is TRBV7-9 and J is TRBJ1-1; D might be TRBD1 (5 bases). Per the germline V gene, CDR1 is SEHNR and CDR2 is FQNEAQ (reference sequence). V dropped 5 bases and J dropped 1 base, with 8 bases sitting between them. This CDR3 has 13 residues. As DNA, the CDR3 is TGTGCCAGCAGCACGACAGAGAACACTGAAGCTTTCTTT. Amino acid sequence: CASSTTENTEAFF.

This clonotype was seen many times. The chain has TRBV28 and TRBJ1-2; no reliable D call. Germline CDR1 is MDHEN and CDR2 is SYDVKM. The CDR3 sequence is 12 residues long. V was pared by 6 bases and J by 0 bases, with 5 bases between. The CDR3 here is CASRDANYGYTF. CDR3 nucleotide sequence: TGTGCCAGCAGGGACGCTAACTATGGCTACACCTTC.

The V gene is TRBV30, the J gene TRBJ2-7; D is tentatively TRBD1 or TRBD2 (5 bases each). CDR3 length: 13 residues. Germline V gene data show CDR1 as GTSNPN and CDR2 as SVGIG (reference sequence). Deletions cut 5 bases from V and 3 bases from J, with 14 bases between. The chain's CDR3 is CAWSAGTNYEQYF. For the CDR3, the DNA is TGTGCCTGGTCCGCCGGGACCAACTACGAGCAGTACTTC.

Here the CDR3 reads CSAQQGAPHEQYF. CDR3 in DNA: TGCAGTGCCCAGCAGGGGGCCCCTCACGAGCAGTACTTC. V gene TRBV20-1 combines with J gene TRBJ2-7; 8 bases map to TRBD1. CDR3 length: 13 residues. Germline CDR1 DFQATT, CDR2 SNEGSKA (reference sequence). The ends lost 6 bases at V and 5 bases at J; junction bases unmatched: 9.

This chain links TRBV7-8 with TRBJ2-7; the D is unclear. V dropped 7 bases and J dropped 0 bases, with 19 bases sitting between them. Germline V gene lookup returns CDR1 SGHVS and CDR2 FQNEAQ. This CDR3 has 16 amino acids. The CDR3 DNA reads as TGTGCCAGCACCCCGAGGTCGGTAGTGAACTCCTACGAGCAGTACTTC. The encoded protein is CASTPRSVVNSYEQYF.

The rearrangement uses TRBV7-2 and TRBJ2-7; 7 bases agree with TRBD1. The ends lost 3 bases at V and 5 bases at J; junction bases unmatched: 10. Germline-derived CDR1 and CDR2 are SGHTA and FQGNSA. The CDR3 sequence is 15 residues long. CDR3: CASSFRVGGGDEQYF. The DNA of the CDR3 is TGTGCCAGCAGCTTTAGGGTAGGGGGCGGCGACGAGCAGTACTTC.

This clonotype has just a few counts. V usage is TRBV15 and J usage is TRBJ2-5, with 10 bases aligning to TRBD2. V dropped 0 bases and J dropped 5; count of bases not matched to a gene: 6. The CDR3 runs 16 residues. CDR1 and CDR2 (germline): LNHNV, YYDKDF (reference sequence). The DNA of the CDR3 is TGTGCCACCAGCAGAGATCAACTAGCGGGGAGGGAGACCCAGTACTTC. This sequence encodes CATSRDQLAGRETQYF.

This clonotype has more than one count but fewer than ten. CDR3 sequence reads: CASSERYRGDSTDTQYF. For the CDR3, the DNA is TGTGCCAGCAGTGAAAGGTATCGAGGGGATAGCACAGATACGCAGTATTTT. The chain recombines TRBV25-1 with TRBJ2-3, with D tentatively TRBD1 or TRBD2 (5 bases each). The CDR3 loop spans 17 amino acids. V was pared by 2 bases and J by 0 bases, with 15 bases between. Germline-derived CDR1 and CDR2 are MGHDK and SYGVNS.

The table lists this clonotype with a few counts. J is TRBJ1-6 and V is TRBV20-1; 7 positions agree with TRBD1. V was pared by 0 bases and J by 14 bases, with 10 bases of the junction left unmatched. Per the germline V gene, CDR1 is DFQATT and CDR2 is SNEGSKA (reference sequence). The CDR3 runs to 14 residues. CDR3 protein: CSARDGTAQGSLHF. DNA for the CDR3: TGCAGTGCTAGAGATGGGACAGCCCAGGGCTCCCTCCACTTT.

The chain joins TRBV4-2 to TRBJ2-4; 15 bases align to TRBD2. The better agreement between TRBJ2-7 and the DNA end casts doubt on the J call. The CDR3 totals 17 residues. Germline V gene sequence: CDR1 LGHNA, CDR2 YNFKEQ. The CDR3 nucleotides are TGTGCCAGCAGCCCCGGGACTAGCGGGAGGTATCTAGACGAGCAGTACTTC. Amino acid sequence: CASSPGTSGRYLDEQYF.

This clonotype was seen only a few times. The chain employs TRBV27 and TRBJ2-7, with D perhaps given as TRBD1 or TRBD2 (5 bases each). CDR3 length equals 15 residues. V lost 8 bases and J lost 0, with 17 bases in between. The germline V gene encodes CDR1 MNHEY and CDR2 SMNVEV (reference sequence). This chain's CDR3 is CASARRWGSSYEQYF. CDR3 bases: TGTGCCAGCGCCAGAAGGTGGGGGAGCTCCTACGAGCAGTACTTC.

This clonotype was counted a few times. The V and J genes are TRBV30 and TRBJ2-5, with TRBD1 as a possible D gene (6 bases). Trimming took 5 bases from V and 3 from J, leaving 13 bases between them. The CDR3 has 13 residues. The V gene's germline CDR1 is GTSNPN and CDR2 SVGIG (reference sequence). CDR3 coding DNA: TGTGCCTGGTGGATGACAGGAAAAGAGACCCAGTACTTC. Protein sequence: CAWWMTGKETQYF.

This rearrangement joins TRBV13 to TRBJ2-5; D not resolved. Between the trimmed V and J ends, which lost 2 bases and 1 base, there was a span of 23 bases. CDR3 length: 19 amino acids. The V gene's germline CDR1 is PRHDT and CDR2 FYEKMQ (reference sequence). CDR3 nucleotide sequence: TGTGCCAGCAGCTTAAAGGGAAGATTGGCTGGGTTGGGCCAAGAGACCCAGTACTTC. Amino acids: CASSLKGRLAGLGQETQYF.

On this clonotype: A much larger clone is a single base away; this may be a read error. The chain uses TRBV12-3 or TRBV12-4 and TRBJ1-5; D is unclear. The CDR3 sequence is 18 residues long. V gave up 1 base and J gave up 0 bases, with 16 bases separating them. For the CDR3, the DNA is TGTGCCAGCAGTTTAGGGATATTAGGTGTGAATAGCAATCAGCCCCAGCATTTT. It specifies CASSLGILGVNSNQPQHF.

This clonotype was seen a few times. The V and J genes are TRBV7-2 and TRBJ1-2; the match to TRBD1 covers 7 bases. Germline V gene sequence: CDR1 SGHTA, CDR2 FQGNSA. The CDR3 length is 15 residues. The trim removed 5 bases at V and 8 bases at J, leaving 14 bases unmatched. The CDR3 sequence is CASSTRQGGWRGYTF. The CDR3 DNA reads as TGTGCCAGCAGCACCCGACAGGGAGGGTGGAGGGGCTACACCTTC.

V and J are TRBV27 and TRBJ1-2, with 8 positions matching TRBD1. The CDR3 runs 14 residues. Germline trimming cut 3 bases from V and 6 bases from J; bases unmatched to any gene: 6. Germline V gene data show CDR1 as MNHEY and CDR2 as SMNVEV (reference sequence). CDR3 amino acids: CASSFTGGLDGYTF. The CDR3, as DNA: TGTGCCAGCAGTTTTACAGGGGGTTTGGATGGCTACACCTTC.

As concerns this clonotype: The germline gene is not matched at one end of the junction; a read error may be the cause. V usage is TRBV9 and J usage is TRBJ2-5; TRBD1 might be the D (6 bases). Looked up from germline, CDR1 is SGDLS and CDR2 is YYNGEE. CDR3 length: 15 amino acids. The CDR3 here is CPSSLGTIGSYEQYF. The CDR3 nucleotides read TGTCCCAGCAGCCTAGGGACAATTGGCTCCTATGAGCAGTACTTC.

This chain connects TRBV9 to TRBJ2-1, with 11 bases fitting TRBD2. Germline trimming cut 0 bases from V and 7 bases from J; bases unmatched to any gene: 0. The CDR3 is 14 residues long. From germline, CDR1 is SGDLS and CDR2 YYNGEE. The CDR3 nucleotides read TGTGCCAGCAGCGTAGTAGCGGGGGGGAATGAGCAGTTCTTC. It yields the protein CASSVVAGGNEQFF. The full variable domain, in which reference TRBV9 and TRBJ2-1 provide the parts outside the CDR3, is DSGVTQTPKHLITATGQRVTLRCSPRSGDLSVYWYQQSLDQGLQFLIQYYNGEERAKGNILERFSAQQFPDLHSELNLSSLELGDSALYFCASSVVAGGNEQFFGPGTRLTVL.

The rearrangement joins TRBV12-3 or TRBV12-4 to TRBJ2-3; 8 bases fit TRBD2. V trimming: 3 bases; J trimming: 6 bases; junction bases outside the gene matches: 11. The CDR3 spans 16 residues. The CDR3 loop reads CASSFGGGPNGDTQYF. CDR3 nucleotide sequence: TGTGCCAGCAGTTTTGGCGGGGGGCCGAACGGGGATACGCAGTATTTT.

This clonotype was counted many times. This chain uses TRBV7-9 with TRBJ2-7, with D unresolved. The germline V and J ends were trimmed by 3 bases and 4 bases, with 7 bases remaining between them. CDR1 SEHNR and CDR2 FQNEAQ come from the germline V gene (reference sequence). The CDR3 totals 12 residues. The CDR3 sequence is CASSFDTYEQYF. The CDR3, as DNA: TGTGCCAGCAGCTTCGACACGTACGAGCAGTACTTC.

The V gene is TRBV7-2, the J gene TRBJ2-1; 9 positions agree with TRBD2. This CDR3 contains 16 residues. From germline, CDR1 is SGHTA and CDR2 FQGNSA. V lost 4 bases to trimming and J lost 7 bases; unmatched junction nucleotides: 11. The CDR3 region has the DNA TGTGCCAGCAGCTGGATGACTAGCGGTTCTTGGAATGAGCAGTTCTTC. Protein: CASSWMTSGSWNEQFF. Complete variable domain (other parts from reference TRBV7-2 and TRBJ2-1): GAGVSQSPSNKVTEKGKDVELRCDPISGHTALYWYRQSLGQGLEFLIYFQGNSAPDKSGLPSDRFSAERTGGSVSTLTIQRTQQEDSAVYLCASSWMTSGSWNEQFFGPGTRLTVL.